This TCR beta chain derives from a study of CD8+ T cells in alopecia areata (dated by TCRdb to 2017 to 2018). As for the study more broadly: Treated patients were enrolled in an open-label pilot trial of oral tofacitinib, 5 to 10 mg twice daily, for moderate-to-severe alopecia areata. Tofacitinib was administered for 6 to 18 months, and 6 months of follow-up off drug were then conducted to assess delayed response and recurrence. Disease severity in treated patients was measured with the SALT score, which quantifies the percentage of affected scalp surface area. In both human patients and the C3H/HeJ mouse model, the study applied high-throughput TCRbeta sequencing to look at T cell clonal expansion in alopecia areata. In humans, TCRbeta sequencing was performed on scalp tissue and on sorted CD4+ and CD8+ peripheral blood T cells from healthy controls and from patients with patchy or totalis/universalis alopecia areata. Tofacitinib-treated patients had biopsies at baseline and at 4 and 24 weeks of treatment, with a later scalp biopsy in several patients. Scalp clonality was compared across normal scalp (n=4), patchy alopecia areata scalp (n=8), and alopecia totalis/universalis scalp (n=8). RNA came from the PAXgene miRNA kit for fixed scalp, the miRNeasy kit for PBMCs, and the RNeasy kit for mouse skin. TCRbeta CDR3 regions were amplified by immunoSEQ multiplex PCR using 35 Vbeta forward and 13 Jbeta reverse primers.

The CDR3 contains 11 residues, cysteine and phenylalanine counted. Kept here is only the CDR3 DNA, which spans 33 bases and is read in frame from base 1. From the germline V gene, CDR1 is SGHDN and CDR2 is FVKESK. V is shortened by 1 base, J by 10 bases, and the region joining them spans 5 bases. The method behind the library was the immunoSEQ multiplex PCR assay. For TCR sequencing, RNA was extracted from every sample and reverse transcribed into cDNA to serve as template. SuperScript III was used for first-strand cDNA synthesis, primed with a 2:1 mix of oligo-dT and random hexamers. A synthetic immune receptor repertoire was used to gauge amplification bias, and whatever bias remained was removed computationally. In the paper's pipeline: Raw reads were preprocessed for error removal, and CDR3 was defined according to IMGT conventions as running from the conserved cysteine to phenylalanine. To get clonality, Shannon entropy was normalized by log2 of the number of productive unique TCRs and the result was subtracted from 1. Whether scalp clones were CD4 or CD8 was inferred by matching scalp TCRbeta sequences against CD4 and CD8 repertoires sorted from blood. Sourced from immuneACCESS, this table was stored by TCRdb with only in-frame sequences that have V and J called. A share of the clones is absent; for the studies checked, an unresolved V gene accounts for under half, and the remainder has no known explanation. That table supplies the V and J calls and clone size; D and trimming were determined from the DNA. The sample includes 95,000 to 100,000 clones, with about 58% observed a single time. The ten largest clones represent around 16% of the sample.

Concerning this clone itself: There is no known antigen for this receptor. Base qualities are not recorded, but no much larger clone differs from it by a single base.

This specimen's time point label, per the study, means: 4 weeks on oral tofacitinib. The treatment or condition label here, explained by the study, means: oral pan-JAK inhibitor, 5-10 mg twice daily. Lesional scalp punch biopsies and peripheral blood were obtained from alopecia areata patients. After PBMCs were isolated by density centrifugation and stained for CD3, CD4 and CD8, a FACSAria was used to sort CD4+ and CD8+ T cells. The study at large found these results: During tofacitinib treatment, many expanded lesional clones stuck around in both scalp and blood, and this persistence may partly explain why relapse happens after treatment is stopped. Unlike mouse skin, which is dominated by gammadelta T cells, normal human skin has resident alphabeta T cells that are also sequenced, and this complicates analysis of the scalp TCR repertoire. The treated cohort was small, with a single nonresponder, so links between baseline CD8+ expansion and response need larger studies. Scalp clonality and the number of expanded CD8+ clones among the top 100 scalp clones were significantly decreased by tofacitinib. Compared with normal scalp, lesional scalp, particularly in alopecia totalis/universalis, had higher clonality and more expanded CD8+ clones, which suggests antigenic drive. TCR sequences shared between patients were less clear than in mice, possibly partly because of HLA diversity in the patient population.

The source is a human donor with alopecia areata. The chain is assembled from TRBV14 and TRBJ2-1, with the D gene too uncertain to name. The sample consisted of CD8+ T cells sorted from blood, taken at week 4, from a patient treated with tofacitinib. The bases are TGTGCCAGCAGCCAAGGATACGAGCAGTTCTTC. It encodes CASSQGYEQFF. Where the CDR3 stops, the reference TRBV14 and TRBJ2-1 genes take over; the full variable domain is EAGVTQFPSHSVIEKGQTVTLRCDPISGHDNLYWYRRVMGKEIKFLLHFVKESKQDESGMPNNRFLAERTGGTYSTLKVQPAELEDSGVYFCASSQGYEQFFGPGTRLTVL.